This record concerns one T cell receptor (beta chain) sequence. Its antigen remains unknown. These data belong to a study of T-cell reconstitution after alpha-beta-depleted transplantation in children. Study results and limitations: High day-60 TCRbeta diversity in some patients came from surviving recipient T cells and thymic progenitors. By about two months after transplant, alpha-beta T cells reportedly arose from several hundred graft clones that had expanded. A year had passed since transplant, and T-cell counts and diversity by then came mostly from newly produced T cells.

Germline assignment: CDR1 DFQATT and CDR2 SNEGSKA (reference sequence). This CDR3 has 13 residues. Trimming cost V 6 bases and J 0 bases, with 11 bases left between them. TCRbeta library preparation incorporated unique molecular identifiers. TCRdb fed the PCR reads into MiXCR, producing one record per CDR3 protein. The repertoire holds hundreds of thousands of distinct CDR3 sequences, with about an eighth as singletons. The receptor was isolated from a male patient between 5 and 17 years old who had a stem cell transplant for acute myeloid leukemia, so the T cells may come from the graft donor. V and J are TRBV20-1 and TRBJ1-2; D unclear. The sequencing here drew on PBMCs, mostly from graft donor cells, taken 360 days after TCRalphabeta/CD19-depleted stem cell transplant. CDR3 loop: CSALERSNYGYTF. The CDR3 DNA sequence: TGCAGTGCCCTCGAGAGGTCTAACTATGGCTACACCTTC.